This TCR beta chain originates from a study of kidney transplant recipient with SARS-CoV-2 infection (dated by TCRdb to about 2021). V trim: 2 bases; J trim: 4 bases; unmatched bases: 9. Looking up the germline V gene yields CDR1 MGHRA and CDR2 YSYEKL. Including the terminal cysteine and phenylalanine, the CDR3 comprises 17 residues. Of the read, only the CDR3 DNA is kept; its 51 bases are in frame from base 1. This clonotype was observed once. What antigen it recognizes has not been identified. No quality values exist for individual bases; no much larger clone is one base distant. A lone read is weak support. In the paper's terms, the time point label means: pre-pandemic baseline sample and day 111 after first positive SARS-CoV-2 test. Sequencing relied on an Illumina MiSeq. The peripheral T cell repertoire was profiled for human TCRbeta genes. Concerning the study's data processing: To account for variability over time, differences in clonotype abundance were tested using beta-binomial modelling. Expanded clonotypes were screened against the ImmuneCODE reference database of SARS-CoV-2-associated TCRs and were mapped to viral genome regions. Further repertoire analyses covered TRBV gene usage, CDR3 length, CDR3 amino acid overlap between time points, clonotype abundance distributions and Jaccard similarity. TCRdb itself trimmed the public reads at Q25 with fastp, ran MiXCR and retained productive beta chains. Rows merge per CDR3 protein into single entries with the most common DNA and genes. Here the V and J calls rest on TCRdb's processing, not on the authors' analysis. This sample has 200,000 to 300,000 distinct CDR3 sequences in its table, and around 26% of those were observed once. The ten largest clonotypes hold roughly 7.3% of the sample.

The source of this sequence is a male patient aged 25-45 years who had COVID-19 and was a kidney transplant recipient. Some T cells may have been brought in with the graft after a transplant. This sample comprised a blood sample, obtained at baseline and on day 111 from a kidney transplant recipient. The chain uses TRBV4-1 and TRBJ2-5, with 11 junctional bases fitting TRBD2. The CDR3 protein sequence reads: CASSQPLAGGLTETQYF. The DNA reads as follows: TGCGCCAGCAGCCAACCTCTAGCGGGGGGCCTCACAGAGACCCAGTACTTC.